This T cell receptor beta chain comes out of a study of cytomegalovirus exposure and HLA in healthy donors. Broader study findings: In a later analysis, TCR beta V- and J-gene trimming showed a link to a missense DCLRE1C variant. There were about 160 TCR beta chains listed as cytomegalovirus-associated. Presence/absence comparisons presumed near-even sequencing depth among donors.

As regards this clone: Its antigen is undetermined.

13 Jbeta primers and 60 Vbeta primers were used for the PCR. TCRdb keeps only in-frame clones here, not all; method: immunoSEQ multiplex PCR. The sample includes approximately 70,000 clones. The V and J ends lost 2 bases and 2 bases, in that order; junction bases with no gene match: 5. CDR1 and CDR2 from the germline V gene are LNHNV and YYDKDF (reference sequence). This CDR3 region has 16 residues. The receptor was isolated from a woman aged 40 to 50 in good health and CMV-seropositive. The J gene is TRBJ1-2, the V gene TRBV15; 10 nucleotides match TRBD1. The sequencing input was PBMCs. CDR3 nucleotide sequence: TGTGCCACCAGCAGAAAGGTGACAGGGGGCAACTATGGCTACACCTTC. It translates to CATSRKVTGGNYGYTF.